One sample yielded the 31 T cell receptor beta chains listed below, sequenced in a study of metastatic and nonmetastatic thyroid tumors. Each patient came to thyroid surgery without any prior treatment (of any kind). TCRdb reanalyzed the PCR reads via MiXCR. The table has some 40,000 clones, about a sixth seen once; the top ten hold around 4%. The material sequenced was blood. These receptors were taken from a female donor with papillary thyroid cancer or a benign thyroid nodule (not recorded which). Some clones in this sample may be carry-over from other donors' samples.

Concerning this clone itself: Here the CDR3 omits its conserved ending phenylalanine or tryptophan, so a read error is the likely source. CDR3: CASSLSYLLPGQGLNTEAFL. The CDR3 region has the DNA TGTGCCAGCAGTTTATCTTATCTCCTCCCGGGACAGGGATTGAACACTGAAGCTTTCCTT. The chain is built from TRBV28 and TRBJ1-1; 9 nucleotides agree with TRBD1. Germline V CDR1 and CDR2: MDHEN, SYDVKM. The CDR3 consists of 20 residues. J gave up 0 bases and V 1 base, and 15 bases lay outside the gene matches.

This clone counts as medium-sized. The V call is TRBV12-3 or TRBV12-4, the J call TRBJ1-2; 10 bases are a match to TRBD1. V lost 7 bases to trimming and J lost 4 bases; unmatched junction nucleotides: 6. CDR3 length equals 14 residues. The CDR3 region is CASTKTGGFYGYTF. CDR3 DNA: TGTGCCAGCACCAAGACAGGGGGCTTCTATGGCTACACCTTC.

CDR3 nucleotides: TGTGCCTGGAGGGACACCCTCTACGAGCAGTACTTC. Translation: CAWRDTLYEQYF. This chain connects TRBV30 to TRBJ2-7; weak D call: TRBD1 (5 bases). The V gene lost 3 bases and the J gene lost 3 bases, with 9 bases spanning the gap. Germline values: CDR1 GTSNPN, CDR2 SVGIG (reference sequence). CDR3 length: 12 residues. The full variable domain, rest sourced from reference TRBV30 and TRBJ2-7, is SQTIHQWPATLVQPVGSPLSLECTVEGTSNPNLYWYRQAAGRGLQLLFYSVGIGQISSEVPQNLSASRPQDRQFILSSKKLLLSDSGFYLCAWRDTLYEQYFGPGTRLTVT.

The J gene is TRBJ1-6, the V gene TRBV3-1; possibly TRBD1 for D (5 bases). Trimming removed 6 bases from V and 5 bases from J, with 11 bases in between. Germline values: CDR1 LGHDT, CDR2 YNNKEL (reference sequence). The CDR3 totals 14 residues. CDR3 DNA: TGTGCCAGCAGAGTCCAGGGTCATAATTCACCCCTCCACTTT. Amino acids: CASRVQGHNSPLHF.

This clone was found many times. The CDR3 coding sequence is TGTGCCAGCAGTCCCACGGGACAGGGGTACAATGAGCAGTTCTTC. It codes for CASSPTGQGYNEQFF. The gene calls are TRBV2 and TRBJ2-1, with 10 bases lining up with TRBD1. This CDR3 contains 15 residues. V shed 5 bases, J shed 4 bases, and the junction held 5 bases outside the gene matches. The germline CDR1 and CDR2 sequences are SNHLY and FYNNEI.

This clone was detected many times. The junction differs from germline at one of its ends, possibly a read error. CDR3 residues: CASSLYDEQFF. In DNA form, the CDR3 reads TGCGCCAGCAGCCTCTACGATGAGCAGTTCTTC. The chain joins TRBV4-1 to TRBJ2-1; D is undetermined. CDR1 is MGHRA, CDR2 YSYEKL, per germline. CDR3 size: 11 residues.

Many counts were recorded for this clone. CDR3 DNA sequence: TGTGCCAGCAGCTTGGCAGTAGGGAATCAGCCCCAGCATTTT. Its protein product is CASSLAVGNQPQHF. This sequence joins TRBV5-5 and TRBJ1-5, with unresolved D. With 0 bases removed from V and 4 bases from J, the gap between germline ends came to 8 bases. Germline CDR1 SGHKS, CDR2 YYEKEE (reference sequence). The CDR3 is 14 amino acids.

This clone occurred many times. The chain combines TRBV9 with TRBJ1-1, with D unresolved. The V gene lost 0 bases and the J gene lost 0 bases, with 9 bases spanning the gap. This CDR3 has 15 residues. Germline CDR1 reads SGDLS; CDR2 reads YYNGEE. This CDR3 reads CASSVGGRMNTEAFF. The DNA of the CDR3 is TGTGCCAGCAGCGTAGGAGGGCGGATGAACACTGAAGCTTTCTTT.

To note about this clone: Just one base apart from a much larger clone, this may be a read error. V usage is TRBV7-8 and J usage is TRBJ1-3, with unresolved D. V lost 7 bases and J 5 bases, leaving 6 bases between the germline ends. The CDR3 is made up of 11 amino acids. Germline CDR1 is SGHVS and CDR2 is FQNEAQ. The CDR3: CASIRRNTIYF. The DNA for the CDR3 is TGTGCCAGCATCCGGAGAAACACCATATATTTT.

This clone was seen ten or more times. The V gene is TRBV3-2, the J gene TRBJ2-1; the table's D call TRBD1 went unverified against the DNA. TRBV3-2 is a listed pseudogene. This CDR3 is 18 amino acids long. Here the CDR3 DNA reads TGTGCCAGCAGGCGCCTCGGGCCGGGCGGGAGCTCCTACAATGAGCAGTTCTTC. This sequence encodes CASRRLGPGGSSYNEQFF.

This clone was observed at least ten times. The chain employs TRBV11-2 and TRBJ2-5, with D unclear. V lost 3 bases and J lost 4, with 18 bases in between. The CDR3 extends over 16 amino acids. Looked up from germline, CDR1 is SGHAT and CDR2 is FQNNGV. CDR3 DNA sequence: TGTGCCAGCAGCTTGGGTGGATTGACGGGCGGAGAGACCCAGTACTTC. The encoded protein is CASSLGGLTGGETQYF.

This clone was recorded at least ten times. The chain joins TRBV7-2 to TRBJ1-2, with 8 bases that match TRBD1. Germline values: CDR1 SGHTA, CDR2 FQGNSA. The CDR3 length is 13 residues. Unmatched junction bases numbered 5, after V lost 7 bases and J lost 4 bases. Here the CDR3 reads CASTFDRGYGYTF. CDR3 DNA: TGTGCCAGCACCTTTGACAGGGGCTATGGCTACACCTTC.

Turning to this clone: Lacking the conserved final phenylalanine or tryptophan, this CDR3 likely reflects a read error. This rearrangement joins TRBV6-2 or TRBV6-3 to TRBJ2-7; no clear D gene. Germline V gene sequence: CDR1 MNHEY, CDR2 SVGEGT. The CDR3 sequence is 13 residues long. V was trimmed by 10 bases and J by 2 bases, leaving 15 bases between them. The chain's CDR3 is CANTPGTTYEQYL. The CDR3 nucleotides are TGTGCCAACACCCCAGGCACAACCTACGAGCAGTACTTA.

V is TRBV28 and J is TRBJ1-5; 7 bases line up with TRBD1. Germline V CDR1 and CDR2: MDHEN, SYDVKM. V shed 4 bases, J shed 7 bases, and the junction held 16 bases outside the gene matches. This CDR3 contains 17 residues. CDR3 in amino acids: CASSSGTVGSMRQPQHF. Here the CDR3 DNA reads TGTGCCAGCAGTTCCGGGACAGTGGGTTCTATGAGGCAGCCCCAGCATTTT.

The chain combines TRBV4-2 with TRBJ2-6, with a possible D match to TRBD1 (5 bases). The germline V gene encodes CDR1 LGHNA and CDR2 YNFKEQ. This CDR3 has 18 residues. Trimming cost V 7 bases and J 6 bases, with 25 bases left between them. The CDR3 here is CASIVTASPPTVANVLTF. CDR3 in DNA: TGTGCCAGCATCGTGACAGCCTCCCCGCCAACCGTGGCCAACGTCCTGACTTTC.

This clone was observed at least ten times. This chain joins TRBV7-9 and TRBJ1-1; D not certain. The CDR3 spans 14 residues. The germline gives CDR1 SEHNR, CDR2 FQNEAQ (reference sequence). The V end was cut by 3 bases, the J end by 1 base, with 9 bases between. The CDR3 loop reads CASSFAGPNTEAFF. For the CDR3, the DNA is TGTGCCAGCAGCTTTGCGGGCCCGAACACTGAAGCTTTCTTT.

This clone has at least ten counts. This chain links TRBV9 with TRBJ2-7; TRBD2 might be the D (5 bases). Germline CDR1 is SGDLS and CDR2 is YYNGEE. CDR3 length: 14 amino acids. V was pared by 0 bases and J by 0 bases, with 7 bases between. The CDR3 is CASSVEGSSYEQYF. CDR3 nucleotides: TGTGCCAGCAGCGTAGAAGGGAGCTCCTACGAGCAGTACTTC.

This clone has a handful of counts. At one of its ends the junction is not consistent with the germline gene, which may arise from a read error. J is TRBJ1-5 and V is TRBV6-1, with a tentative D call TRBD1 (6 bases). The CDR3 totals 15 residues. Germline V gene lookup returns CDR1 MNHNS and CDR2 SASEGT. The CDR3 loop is CASSPVTGLNQPRHF. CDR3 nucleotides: TGTGCCAGCAGCCCCGTGACAGGCCTCAATCAGCCCCGGCATTTT.

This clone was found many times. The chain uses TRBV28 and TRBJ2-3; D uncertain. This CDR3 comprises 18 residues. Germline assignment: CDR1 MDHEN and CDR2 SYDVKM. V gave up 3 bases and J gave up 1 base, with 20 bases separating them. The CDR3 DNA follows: TGTGCCAGCAGTTTCCCCCCTATCGTAAATGTGGGCACAGATACGCAGTATTTT. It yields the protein CASSFPPIVNVGTDTQYF.

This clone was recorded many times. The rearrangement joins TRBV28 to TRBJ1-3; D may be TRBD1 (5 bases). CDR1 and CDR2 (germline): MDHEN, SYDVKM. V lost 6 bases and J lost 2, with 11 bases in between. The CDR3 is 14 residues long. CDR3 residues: CASRLGGAGNTIYF. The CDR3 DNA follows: TGTGCCAGCAGGCTCGGAGGGGCTGGAAACACCATATATTTT.

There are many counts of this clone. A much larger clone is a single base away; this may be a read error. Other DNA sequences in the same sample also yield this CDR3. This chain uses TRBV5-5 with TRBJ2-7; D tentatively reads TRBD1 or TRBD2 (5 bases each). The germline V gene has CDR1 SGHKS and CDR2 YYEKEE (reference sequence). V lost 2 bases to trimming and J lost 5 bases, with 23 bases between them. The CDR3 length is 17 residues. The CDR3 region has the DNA TGTGCCAGCAGCTTCTTTCCCGGGACGAGCATAACCCACGAGCAGTACTTC. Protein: CASSFFPGTSITHEQYF.

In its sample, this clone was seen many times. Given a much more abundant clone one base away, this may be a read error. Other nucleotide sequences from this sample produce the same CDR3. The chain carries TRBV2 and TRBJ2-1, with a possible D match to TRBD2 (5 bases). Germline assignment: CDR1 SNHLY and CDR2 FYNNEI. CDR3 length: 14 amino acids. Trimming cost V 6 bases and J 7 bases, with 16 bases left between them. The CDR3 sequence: CASRQASGSNEQFF. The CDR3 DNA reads TGTGCCAGCAGGCAGGCTAGTGGGAGTAATGAGCAGTTCTTC.

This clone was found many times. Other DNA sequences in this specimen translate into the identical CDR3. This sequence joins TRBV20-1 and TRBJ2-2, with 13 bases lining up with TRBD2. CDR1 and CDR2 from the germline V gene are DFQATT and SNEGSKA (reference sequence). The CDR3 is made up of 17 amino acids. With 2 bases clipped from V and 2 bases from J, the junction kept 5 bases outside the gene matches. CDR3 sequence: CSARPGLAGANTGELFF. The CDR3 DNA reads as TGCAGTGCTAGACCCGGACTAGCGGGGGCCAACACCGGGGAGCTGTTTTTT.

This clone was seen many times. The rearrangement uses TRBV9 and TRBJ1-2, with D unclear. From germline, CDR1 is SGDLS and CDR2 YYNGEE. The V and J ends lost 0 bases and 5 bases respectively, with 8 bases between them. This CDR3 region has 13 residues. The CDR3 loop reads CASSVDPGYGYTF. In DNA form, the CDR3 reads TGTGCCAGCAGCGTAGACCCCGGGTATGGCTACACCTTC.

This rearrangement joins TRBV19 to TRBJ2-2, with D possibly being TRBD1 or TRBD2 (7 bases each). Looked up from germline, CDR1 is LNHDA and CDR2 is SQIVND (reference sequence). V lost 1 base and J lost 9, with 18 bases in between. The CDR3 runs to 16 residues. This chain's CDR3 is CASSIVRQGGAWELFF. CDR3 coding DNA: TGTGCCAGTAGTATAGTCAGGCAGGGGGGGGCCTGGGAGCTGTTTTTT. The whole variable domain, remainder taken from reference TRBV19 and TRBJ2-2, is DGGITQSPKYLFRKEGQNVTLSCEQNLNHDAMYWYRQDPGQGLRLIYYSQIVNDFQKGDIAEGYSVSREKKESFPLTVTSAQKNPTAFYLCASSIVRQGGAWELFFGEGSRLTVL.

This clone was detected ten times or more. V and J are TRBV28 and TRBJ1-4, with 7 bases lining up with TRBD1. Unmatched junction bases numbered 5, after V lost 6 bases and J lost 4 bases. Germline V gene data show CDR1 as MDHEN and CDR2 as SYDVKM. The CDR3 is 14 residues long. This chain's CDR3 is CASSVNRGNEKLFF. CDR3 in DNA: TGTGCCAGCAGCGTGAACAGGGGTAATGAAAAACTGTTTTTT.

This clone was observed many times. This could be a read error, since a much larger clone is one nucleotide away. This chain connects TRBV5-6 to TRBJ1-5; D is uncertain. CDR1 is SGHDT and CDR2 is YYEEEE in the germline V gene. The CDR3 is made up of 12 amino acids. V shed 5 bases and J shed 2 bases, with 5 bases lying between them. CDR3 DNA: TGTGCCAGCAGAAGGGGCAATCAGCCCCAGCATTTT. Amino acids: CASRRGNQPQHF.

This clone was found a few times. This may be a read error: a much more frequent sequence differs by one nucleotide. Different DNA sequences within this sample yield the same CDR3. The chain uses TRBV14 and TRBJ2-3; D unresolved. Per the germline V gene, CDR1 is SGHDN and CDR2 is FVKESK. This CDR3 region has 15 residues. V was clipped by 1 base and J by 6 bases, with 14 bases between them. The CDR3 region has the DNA TGTGCCAGCAGCCAAGCCCACGCCTGGGGTGATACGCAGTATTTT. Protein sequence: CASSQAHAWGDTQYF. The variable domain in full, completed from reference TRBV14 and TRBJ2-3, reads EAGVTQFPSHSVIEKGQTVTLRCDPISGHDNLYWYRRVMGKEIKFLLHFVKESKQDESGMPNNRFLAERTGGTYSTLKVQPAELEDSGVYFCASSQAHAWGDTQYFGPGTRLTVL.

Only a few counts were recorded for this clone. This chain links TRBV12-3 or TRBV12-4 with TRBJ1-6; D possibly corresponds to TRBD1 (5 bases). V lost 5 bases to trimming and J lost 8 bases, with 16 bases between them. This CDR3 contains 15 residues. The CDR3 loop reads CASSPQGLTHSPLHF. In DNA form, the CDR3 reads TGTGCCAGCAGTCCTCAGGGACTCACCCATTCACCCCTCCACTTT.

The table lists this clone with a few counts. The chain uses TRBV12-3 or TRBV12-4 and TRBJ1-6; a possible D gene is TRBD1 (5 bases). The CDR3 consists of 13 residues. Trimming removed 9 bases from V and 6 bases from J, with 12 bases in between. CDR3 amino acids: CASSRVPNSPLHF. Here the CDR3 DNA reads TGTGCCAGTTCCAGGGTCCCTAATTCACCCCTCCACTTT.

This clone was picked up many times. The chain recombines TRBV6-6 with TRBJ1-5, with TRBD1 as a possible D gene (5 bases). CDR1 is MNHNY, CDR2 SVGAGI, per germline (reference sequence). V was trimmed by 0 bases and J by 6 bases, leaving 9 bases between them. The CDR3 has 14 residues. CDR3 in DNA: TGTGCCAGCAGTTACTCGAAGCAGGGTCAGCCCCAGCATTTT. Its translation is CASSYSKQGQPQHF.